Listed below are T cell receptor beta chains from one sample, sequenced in a study of control samples from healthy donors and cancer patients. Produced via immunoSEQ multiplex PCR; TCRdb's table is partial and in-frame only. The sample has about 60,000 clones, 90% seen once. Specimen: PBMCs. The receptors shown here come from a woman between 45 and 60 years old with colorectal cancer. Both conserved end residues are part of each CDR3. A D gene is named only where the DNA matches it firmly. Some rows mark clone size as missing; the rest say once, few, many or name a class of expanded clone.

v_gene,d_gene,j_gene,abundance,CDR3aa,CDR3nt
TRBV6-5,TRBD1,TRBJ2-3,once,CASSDSGQGLPSLHF,TGTGCCAGCAGTGACTCGGGACAGGGGCTTCCCAGTCTACATTTT
TRBV5-1,NA,TRBJ1-1,once,CASSLNGQNTEAFF,TGCGCCAGCAGCTTAAACGGACAGAACACTGAAGCTTTCTTT
TRBV19,TRBD1,TRBJ1-3,NA,CATGQAVFGNTIYF,TGTGCCACAGGACAGGCGGTATTCGGAAACACCATATATTTT
TRBV3-1/TRBV3-2,NA,TRBJ1-1,NA,CASSQYETANLGGAFF,TGTGCCAGCAGCCAATATGAGACAGCCAATTTAGGGGGAGCTTTCTTT
TRBV7-9,TRBD2,TRBJ2-7,NA,CASSLVYGGRSGEQYF,TGTGCCAGCAGCTTAGTCTATGGCGGGAGAAGTGGCGAGCAGTACTTC
TRBV7-2,TRBD2,TRBJ2-2,NA,CASSLQIRRGGTGELFF,TGTGCCAGCAGCTTACAAATAAGGCGGGGGGGCACCGGGGAGCTGTTTTTT
TRBV7-3,TRBD2,TRBJ2-1,NA,CASSAAGGQNEQFF,TGTGCCAGCAGCGCCGCGGGGGGGCAGAATGAGCAGTTCTTC
TRBV3-1/TRBV3-2,TRBD2,TRBJ2-2,NA,CASSPGGGRSGELFF,TGTGCCAGCAGCCCCGGGGGGGGCCGATCCGGGGAGCTGTTTTTT
TRBV6-6,TRBD1,TRBJ1-1,NA,CASSYSDRGAEAFF,TGTGCCAGCAGTTACTCCGACAGGGGGGCAGAAGCTTTCTTT
TRBV3-1/TRBV3-2,NA,TRBJ2-3,NA,CASSQHGTDTQYF,TGTGCCAGCAGCCAACACGGCACAGATACGCAGTATTTT